The rows below give T cell receptor beta chains drawn from one sample of a study of spatial heterogeneity in lung cancer. A single record per CDR3 protein comes from TCRdb applying MiXCR to the 5' RACE reads. The repertoire holds 110,000 or so distinct CDR3 sequences, under 14% seen once, with 20% to 25% in the top ten. The input for sequencing was PBMCs, taken at follow-up. Receptors originate from a female donor with early-stage non-small cell lung cancer. Both conserved end residues are part of each CDR3. The D gene is left open where the match is weak. Clone sizes are given selectively: once, few, many, or a class where the clone is expanded.

-	TRBV10-3	TRBJ1-2	few	CAISGARTYGYTF	TGTGCCATCAGTGGGGCCAGAACTTATGGCTACACCTTC
-	TRBV6-1	TRBJ1-3	-	CASSEIRYSGNTIYF	TGTGCCAGCAGTGAGATCAGATACTCTGGAAACACCATATATTTT
TRBD2	TRBV5-4	TRBJ2-2	many	CASSLSLAGVRTGELFF	TGTGCCAGCAGCTTATCGCTAGCGGGAGTACGGACCGGGGAGCTGTTTTTT
-	TRBV29-1	TRBJ1-2	few	CSVEQGSLYGYTF	TGCAGCGTTGAACAGGGGTCTCTCTATGGCTACACCTTC
-	TRBV3-1	TRBJ2-7	few	CASSQDGQYYEQYF	TGTGCCAGCAGCCAAGATGGGCAGTACTACGAGCAGTACTTC
-	TRBV9	TRBJ1-2	-	CASSDQEGITRGYTF	TGTGCCAGCAGCGACCAAGAGGGTATCACTCGCGGCTACACCTTC
-	TRBV20-1	TRBJ1-2	few	CSAPWTGFGYTF	TGCAGTGCTCCTTGGACGGGTTTCGGCTACACCTTC
TRBD1	TRBV6-5	TRBJ1-1	-	CASSDREGLAFF	TGTGCCAGCAGTGACAGGGAGGGTTTGGCTTTCTTT
-	TRBV27	TRBJ2-1	-	CASSYRREYNEQFF	TGTGCCAGCAGTTATAGAAGGGAGTACAATGAGCAGTTCTTC
-	TRBV24-1	TRBJ1-1	-	CATSDRTEAFF	TGTGCCACCAGTGACAGGACTGAAGCTTTCTTT
-	TRBV7-6	TRBJ2-5	few	CASSLLGGGETQYF	TGTGCCAGCAGCTTACTGGGGGGAGGAGAGACCCAGTACTTC
TRBD2	TRBV11-2	TRBJ2-5	-	CASSLGGLADQETQYF	TGTGCCAGCAGCTTAGGGGGACTAGCGGATCAAGAGACCCAGTACTTC
-	TRBV30	TRBJ1-5	-	CAWSRGNNQPQHF	TGTGCCTGGAGTCGGGGAAACAATCAGCCCCAGCATTTT
TRBD2	TRBV6-5	TRBJ2-1	few	CATRLAGGRYNEQFF	TGTGCCACTCGCTTAGCGGGAGGTCGCTACAATGAGCAGTTCTTC
-	TRBV12-5	TRBJ1-3	many	CASAHSGNTIYF	TGTGCTAGTGCCCACAGTGGAAACACCATATATTTT
-	TRBV5-5	TRBJ2-3	few	CASSNQFRQVTADTQYF	TGTGCCAGCAGCAACCAATTCCGACAGGTCACGGCAGATACGCAGTATTTT
TRBD2	TRBV7-2	TRBJ2-3	-	CASSLVGSGRTTDTQYF	TGTGCCAGCAGCTTAGTAGGTAGCGGGAGGACCACAGATACGCAGTATTTT
-	TRBV4-3	TRBJ2-1	-	CASSQELDNEQFF	TGCGCCAGCAGCCAAGAACTAGACAATGAGCAGTTCTTC
TRBD2	TRBV7-3	TRBJ2-7	few	CASSYGLAGDMQYF	TGTGCCAGCAGCTACGGGCTAGCGGGAGACATGCAGTACTTC
TRBD2	TRBV7-8	TRBJ2-3	many	CASSLTSGRHETQYF	TGTGCCAGCAGCTTAACTAGCGGACGTCACGAGACGCAGTATTTT
TRBD2	TRBV3-1	TRBJ2-1	-	CASSSQIGGIAGADEQFF	TGTGCCAGCAGCTCTCAGATCGGGGGAATAGCGGGAGCGGATGAGCAGTTCTTC
TRBD1	TRBV24-1	TRBJ1-6	many	CATSDPLDRVISYNSPLHF	TGTGCCACCAGTGACCCGCTGGACAGGGTGATCTCCTATAATTCACCCCTCCACTTT
-	TRBV6-1	TRBJ2-1	few	CASSERVSYGARNEQFF	TGTGCCAGCAGTGAACGGGTGTCGTACGGGGCGCGAAATGAGCAGTTCTTC
-	TRBV11-2	TRBJ1-1	-	CASSGERTEAFF	TGTGCCAGCAGCGGAGAGAGGACTGAAGCTTTCTTT
TRBD2	TRBV20-1	TRBJ2-5	-	CSARTAGGLETQYF	TGCAGTGCTAGGACGGCGGGAGGGTTAGAGACCCAGTACTTC
-	TRBV3-1	TRBJ1-5	-	CASSQGTQGNQPQHF	TGTGCCAGCAGCCAAGGGACCCAGGGCAATCAGCCCCAGCATTTT
-	TRBV20-1	TRBJ1-5	few	CSVDTGNQPQHF	TGCAGTGTCGATACAGGGAATCAGCCCCAGCATTTT
TRBD2	TRBV4-1	TRBJ2-3	many	CASSQVLAGGPDTQYF	TGCGCCAGCAGCCAAGTCCTAGCGGGAGGGCCGGATACGCAGTATTTT
TRBD1	TRBV9	TRBJ1-6	-	CASSVDGQGFSPLHF	TGTGCCAGCAGCGTAGATGGACAGGGGTTTTCACCCCTCCACTTT
TRBD1	TRBV27	TRBJ2-1	few	CASSPIEGADNEQFF	TGTGCCAGCAGTCCTATCGAGGGGGCTGACAATGAGCAGTTCTTC
TRBD2	TRBV27	TRBJ2-7	many	CASRNPGLAGREQYF	TGTGCCAGCAGAAACCCGGGACTAGCGGGCCGCGAGCAGTACTTC
-	TRBV20-1	TRBJ1-2	many	CSANAGVNYGYTF	TGCAGTGCTAATGCGGGTGTGAACTATGGCTACACCTTC
TRBD1	TRBV12-3/TRBV12-4	TRBJ1-3	-	CASSRDRASGNTIYF	TGTGCCAGCAGTAGAGACAGGGCCTCTGGAAACACCATATATTTT
-	TRBV6-6	TRBJ2-5	-	CASRLPTYQETQYF	TGTGCCAGCAGGCTCCCCACGTACCAAGAGACCCAGTACTTC
TRBD2	TRBV24-1	TRBJ2-1	few	CATSETSGHQNYNEQFF	TGTGCCACCAGTGAGACTAGCGGGCACCAGAATTACAATGAGCAGTTCTTC
TRBD1	TRBV30	TRBJ1-1	-	CAWSNLDRDYSEAFF	TGTGCCTGGAGTAACCTGGACAGGGATTACTCTGAAGCTTTCTTT
-	TRBV27	TRBJ2-7	many	CASSSIPSYEQYF	TGTGCCAGCAGTTCCATTCCATCCTACGAGCAGTACTTC
-	TRBV7-8	TRBJ2-1	once	CASSLEAFDGISFGNEQFF	TGTGCCAGCAGCTTAGAGGCTTTCGACGGGATATCCTTTGGCAATGAGCAGTTCTTC
TRBD2	TRBV13	TRBJ2-1	-	CASSLVSGRALSYNEQFF	TGTGCCAGCAGCTTAGTTAGCGGGAGGGCCCTCTCCTACAATGAGCAGTTCTTC
-	TRBV4-2	TRBJ1-1	-	CASSQDLFDLMNTEAFF	TGTGCCAGCAGCCAAGATCTCTTCGATCTTATGAACACTGAAGCTTTCTTT
TRBD1	TRBV23-1	TRBJ1-6	few	CASGLTGGSTPLHF	TGCGCCAGCGGACTTACAGGGGGAAGTACACCCCTCCACTTT
-	TRBV28	TRBJ1-4	-	CASSPSGVNEKLFF	TGTGCCAGCAGCCCTTCGGGGGTAAATGAAAAACTGTTTTTT
TRBD1	TRBV27	TRBJ1-2	-	CASSLRQGPNYGYTF	TGTGCCAGCAGTCTTCGACAGGGACCTAACTATGGCTACACCTTC
-	TRBV7-2	TRBJ2-3	few	CASSLGGMGADTQYF	TGTGCCAGCAGCTTGGGCGGGATGGGGGCAGATACGCAGTATTTT
-	TRBV3-1	TRBJ1-1	-	CASSQFRTEAFF	TGTGCCAGCAGCCAATTTCGGACTGAAGCTTTCTTT
-	TRBV9	TRBJ2-5	few	CASSVVGETQYF	TGTGCCAGCAGCGTAGTTGGAGAGACCCAGTACTTC
TRBD2	TRBV6-6	TRBJ2-5	-	CASSSSGTSGGETQYF	TGTGCCAGCAGTTCCTCCGGGACTAGCGGGGGGGAGACCCAGTACTTC
-	TRBV11-2	TRBJ1-1	-	CASSPGATEAFF	TGTGCCAGCAGCCCAGGGGCGACTGAAGCTTTCTTT
-	TRBV20-1	TRBJ2-2	few	CSARVLSQNTGELFF	TGCAGTGCTAGAGTCTTGAGCCAGAACACCGGGGAGCTGTTTTTT
-	TRBV4-2	TRBJ2-3	few	CASSQAWGATDTQYF	TGTGCCAGCAGCCAAGCATGGGGGGCCACAGATACGCAGTATTTT
-	TRBV6-6	TRBJ2-2	many	CASTPGANTGELFF	TGTGCCAGCACCCCAGGGGCGAACACCGGGGAGCTGTTTTTT
-	TRBV6-2/TRBV6-3	TRBJ1-5	many	CASKRGLFSNQPQHF	TGTGCCAGTAAAAGGGGACTATTTAGCAATCAGCCCCAGCATTTT
-	TRBV12-3/TRBV12-4	TRBJ1-1	-	CASSLLSTLPTEAFF	TGTGCCAGCAGTTTGCTTTCCACTCTGCCTACTGAAGCTTTCTTT
TRBD1	TRBV6-1	TRBJ1-2	many	CASSDFGGGGLGYTF	TGTGCCAGCAGTGACTTCGGAGGAGGGGGCCTCGGCTACACCTTC
TRBD2	TRBV24-1	TRBJ2-1	once	CATSGIIAGVIEQFF	TGTGCCACCAGTGGAATAATAGCGGGAGTGATTGAGCAGTTCTTC
TRBD1	TRBV14	TRBJ2-5	few	CASSQEGRGQETQYF	TGTGCCAGCAGCCAAGAAGGCAGGGGGCAAGAGACCCAGTACTTC
-	TRBV28	TRBJ1-1	few	CASSIQGSGAFF	TGTGCCAGCAGTATACAGGGCAGCGGAGCTTTCTTT
-	TRBV12-3/TRBV12-4	TRBJ1-2	few	CASSLGLVWGQRGYTF	TGTGCCAGCAGTTTAGGCCTTGTCTGGGGGCAACGCGGCTACACCTTC
-	TRBV5-1	TRBJ2-1	-	CASSLSARRNNEQFF	TGCGCCAGCAGCTTGTCGGCTAGGAGGAACAATGAGCAGTTCTTC
TRBD1	TRBV29-1	TRBJ2-2	-	CSVPGTGGSTGELFF	TGCAGCGTCCCCGGGACAGGGGGTTCCACCGGGGAGCTGTTTTTT